These T cell receptor beta chains were read from a single sample in a study of T cells after yellow fever vaccination. One entry per CDR3 protein results from TCRdb running MiXCR on the 5' RACE reads. The table has about 130,000 distinct CDR3 sequences, under 7% seen once. Source: CD4+ T cells sorted from PBMCs, taken 10 days after the yellow fever booster vaccination. The source is a man aged 25 to 40 who received the YFV17D yellow fever vaccine. The CDR3 runs from the conserved cysteine through the conserved F or W. The D gene is left open where the match is weak. Size values are once, few and many counts, or a class for expanded clones, and some rows have none.

j_gene	v_gene	d_gene	abundance	CDR3nt	CDR3aa
TRBJ2-5	TRBV29-1	TRBD2	.	TGCAGCGTTGAAGGGGGAGGGAGATCCGAAGAGACCCAGTACTTC	CSVEGGGRSEETQYF
TRBJ2-4	TRBV4-3	TRBD2	many	TGCGCCAGCAGCCAAGGACTAGCAAACATTCAGTACTTC	CASSQGLANIQYF
TRBJ2-1	TRBV20-1	TRBD2	many	TGCAGTGCCCTCACCAGCGGGAGGGGGAAGTTGAATGAGCAGTTCTTC	CSALTSGRGKLNEQFF
TRBJ2-7	TRBV12-3/TRBV12-4	.	.	TGTGCCTTCAACCTCGGACTATCTCGCTACGAGCAGTACTTC	CAFNLGLSRYEQYF
TRBJ2-1	TRBV14	.	many	TGTGCCAGCAGCCAAGATCTTCGCGCAACGATCTTC	CASSQDLRATIF
TRBJ2-1	TRBV20-1	TRBD2	many	TGCAGTGCCACTAGCGGGAGACTCCTCGTCTACAATGAGCAGTTCTTC	CSATSGRLLVYNEQFF
TRBJ2-3	TRBV7-2	.	many	TGTGCCAGCAGCTCGGGAGAGGGCACAGATACGCAGTATTTT	CASSSGEGTDTQYF
TRBJ2-7	TRBV18	.	many	TGTGCCAGCTCACCCCGCGTGTTGGACGAGCAGTACTTC	CASSPRVLDEQYF
TRBJ2-7	TRBV6-2/TRBV6-3	TRBD1	many	TGTGCCAGCAGTTACTCGGCAGGGGGCGGCTACGAGCAGTACTTC	CASSYSAGGGYEQYF
TRBJ1-4	TRBV5-4	TRBD1	few	TGTGCCAGCAGCTCTAAGGACAGGGGAGAAAAACTGTTTTTT	CASSSKDRGEKLFF
TRBJ2-7	TRBV10-3	TRBD2	many	TGTGCCACCGTTAGCGGGAGGGCCAGTTACGAGCAGTACTTC	CATVSGRASYEQYF
TRBJ1-2	TRBV5-1	.	many	TGCGCCAGCAGCCCGGATGGGGCGCGAGGCTACACCTTC	CASSPDGARGYTF
TRBJ1-5	TRBV4-3	.	many	TGCGCCAGCAGCCCCACCCCGGCAGGCAATCAGCCCCAGCATTTT	CASSPTPAGNQPQHF
TRBJ2-4	TRBV15	TRBD2	many	TGTGCCACCAGCAGGGAGCTAGCGGGAGCGCTCAAAAACATTCAGTACTTC	CATSRELAGALKNIQYF
TRBJ2-4	TRBV6-2/TRBV6-3	.	.	TGTGCCAGCAATGAATACGGGGGCAAAAACATTCAGTACTTC	CASNEYGGKNIQYF
TRBJ2-7	TRBV6-2/TRBV6-3	TRBD2	.	TGTGCCAGCTCATACTCTAGCGGGAGGAAGGAGCAGTACTTC	CASSYSSGRKEQYF
TRBJ2-7	TRBV27	TRBD1	.	TGTGCCAGCAGGGAACAGGGGGCAAGTAGGGAGCAGTACTTC	CASREQGASREQYF
TRBJ1-6	TRBV12-3/TRBV12-4	.	few	TGTGCCAGCAGTTTTATGGGGGGGTCCAATTCACCCCTCCACTTT	CASSFMGGSNSPLHF
TRBJ2-1	TRBV20-1	.	many	TGCAGTGCTATTGTAGGGAGCAGGGGAGTTTGGAGGGGCAATGAGCAGTTCTTC	CSAIVGSRGVWRGNEQFF
TRBJ2-7	TRBV29-1	TRBD1	many	TGCAGCGTTGGTTGGATGACAGGGTCTCCAAGCGAGCAGTACTTC	CSVGWMTGSPSEQYF
TRBJ2-5	TRBV15	TRBD2	many	TGTGCCACTGGGGGTCCTAGCGGACAAGAGACCCAGTACTTC	CATGGPSGQETQYF
TRBJ2-1	TRBV29-1	TRBD1	many	TGCAGCGCCCAATCTGGGACAGTAAACAATGAGCAGTTCTTC	CSAQSGTVNNEQFF
TRBJ2-3	TRBV7-9	.	many	TGTGCCAGCACCCAAGGTTTAGATACGCAGTATTTT	CASTQGLDTQYF
TRBJ1-2	TRBV7-6	.	few	TGTGCCAGCAGCTTATCTACGGGGGCGGCTGGCTACACCTTC	CASSLSTGAAGYTF
TRBJ2-1	TRBV24-1	.	many	TGTGCCACCAGTGATTCAACCGAGCAGTTCTTC	CATSDSTEQFF
TRBJ1-2	TRBV4-3	.	many	TGCGCCAGCAGCCAACAGGAGCGTCATAACTATGGCTACACCTTC	CASSQQERHNYGYTF
TRBJ2-2	TRBV13	.	many	TGTGCCAGCGGAAGGGAAACGAACACCGGGGAGCTGTTTTTT	CASGRETNTGELFF
TRBJ1-6	TRBV30	.	.	TGTGCCTGGAGGTTGATTGACGGTAATTCACCCCTCCACTTT	CAWRLIDGNSPLHF
TRBJ1-3	TRBV5-1	.	many	TGCGCCAGCAGCCTACAAGGGACACCTGGAAACACCATATATTTT	CASSLQGTPGNTIYF
TRBJ2-7	TRBV11-2	TRBD2	many	TGTGCCAGCAGCTTAGAGCGGACTAGCGGGAGGTTAGCCTACGAGCAGTACTTC	CASSLERTSGRLAYEQYF
TRBJ1-1	TRBV3-1	.	many	TGTGCCAGCAGCCAAGTGGTCTCAGGGGCTAATTTGGCTGAAGCTTTCTTT	CASSQVVSGANLAEAFF
TRBJ1-1	TRBV7-2	.	many	TGTGCCAGCAGCCCAAGACGGACGAACACTGAAGCTTTCTTT	CASSPRRTNTEAFF
TRBJ2-2	TRBV10-3	TRBD2	many	TGTGCCATGTCCGGGACTATGAACACCGGGGAGCTGTTTTTT	CAMSGTMNTGELFF
TRBJ2-5	TRBV5-1	.	.	TGCGCCAGCAGCTTGGATTCGAAGGTGGGGAAGACCCAGTACTTC	CASSLDSKVGKTQYF
TRBJ2-3	TRBV5-1	.	many	TGCGCCAGCAGCTTGGCCCTCGGGGATACGCAGTATTTT	CASSLALGDTQYF
TRBJ1-2	TRBV25-1	.	.	TGTGCCAGCAGTGAATCTGCTCCCAACTATGGCTACACCTTC	CASSESAPNYGYTF
TRBJ2-1	TRBV4-3	.	many	TGCGCCAGCAGCCAAGCCGGGCTAGCGAACAATGAGCAGTTCTTC	CASSQAGLANNEQFF
TRBJ2-1	TRBV10-1	TRBD1	many	TGCGCCAGCAGTGAGTCGGGACAGGGGGCCAGGGGGCAGTTCTTC	CASSESGQGARGQFF
TRBJ2-2	TRBV29-1	.	many	TGCAGCGCCTTAGAGGCAGGGCGCGCCGGGGAGCTGTTTTTT	CSALEAGRAGELFF
TRBJ2-1	TRBV18	TRBD2	few	TGTGCCAGCTCACCACCGGAAAGCGGGAGGGGCTACAATGAGCAGTTCTTC	CASSPPESGRGYNEQFF
TRBJ1-4	TRBV12-3/TRBV12-4	.	many	TGTGCCAGCAGTTTAGGTGTCAGAACTAATGAAAAACTGTTTTTT	CASSLGVRTNEKLFF
TRBJ1-2	TRBV12-3/TRBV12-4	.	many	TGTGCCAGCAGTCGTACCTTGGTCCTTATAGACTACACCTTC	CASSRTLVLIDYTF
TRBJ1-2	TRBV20-1	.	.	TGCAGTTCCAGGGCCCGCGGAGATGGCTACACCTTC	CSSRARGDGYTF
TRBJ2-3	TRBV24-1	.	many	TGTGCCACCAGTGACGGCAGGCAGAGGACAGATACGCAGTATTTT	CATSDGRQRTDTQYF